Following are 7 T cell receptor beta chains from one sample sequenced in a study of PD-1 blockade in classical Hodgkin lymphoma. Each of the patients experienced relapse following autologous stem cell transplantation, and their brentuximab vedotin exposure differed. Repertoires were generated with immunoSEQ multiplex PCR, while TCRdb's copy carries only in-frame clones and drops some. The table lists almost 100,000 clones, around 90% of them singletons. The input for sequencing was peripheral blood mononuclear cells (PBMCs), taken at baseline. These receptors were taken from a human donor with classical Hodgkin lymphoma.

The J gene is TRBJ2-3, the V gene TRBV18, with TRBD2 identical over 11 bases. V trimming: 5 bases; J trimming: 1 base; junction bases outside the gene matches: 11. The CDR3 covers 18 residues. In germline, CDR1 is KGHSH, CDR2 LQKENI. CDR3 sequence: CASSSLAGVSRGTDTQYF. The CDR3 DNA reads as TGTGCCAGCTCATCACTAGCGGGAGTGAGTCGGGGCACAGATACGCAGTATTTT.

The chain carries TRBV6-1 and TRBJ2-7; 13 bases match TRBD2. Germline V gene data show CDR1 as MNHNS and CDR2 as SASEGT. The CDR3 contains 17 residues. Trimming cost V 4 bases and J 4 bases; bases outside gene matches: 10. The CDR3 region has the DNA TGTGCCAGCAGTGGAACTAGCGGGAGGGCCAGTAGATACGAGCAGTACTTC. This sequence encodes CASSGTSGRASRYEQYF.

Concerning this clone: Germline is not matched at one junction end, which may reflect a read error. The rearrangement joins TRBV11-3 to TRBJ2-5; D might be TRBD1 (5 bases). CDR1 is SGHNT and CDR2 is YENEEA in the germline V gene. The length of the CDR3 is 13 residues. The CDR3 sequence is CVSSTTEQETQYF. The CDR3 coding sequence is TGTGTCAGCAGTACGACAGAACAAGAGACCCAGTACTTC.

The CDR3 DNA reads TGTGCCAGCAGCAAGGGGGGGGCTAGCGGGAGTCTTTTCAATGAGCAGTTCTTC. Encoded protein: CASSKGGASGSLFNEQFF. The rearrangement links TRBV5-4 to TRBJ2-1, with 10 bases that match TRBD2. Germline loops: CDR1 SGHNT, CDR2 YYREEE (reference sequence). The V segment lost 4 bases and the J segment 6 bases; nucleotides outside the gene matches: 16. CDR3 length: 18 amino acids.

The table lists this clone with a few counts. The chain has TRBV28 and TRBJ1-2; TRBD1 aligns across 7 bases. The J segment lost 8 bases and the V segment lost 9 bases, leaving 9 bases of the junction unmatched. CDR3 length: 12 amino acids. Per the germline V gene, CDR1 is MDHEN and CDR2 is SYDVKM. The CDR3 nucleotides are TGTGCCAGTTCGACAGGGTCTGCGGGCTACACCTTC. Translated, it gives CASSTGSAGYTF.

V and J are TRBV5-1 and TRBJ2-7; D call uncertain. CDR1 is SGHRS and CDR2 is YFSETQ in the germline V gene. This CDR3 comprises 13 residues. Deletions cut 4 bases from V and 6 bases from J, with 14 bases between. CDR3: CASSVKPPTEQYF. CDR3 nucleotide sequence: TGCGCCAGCAGCGTGAAACCTCCTACCGAGCAGTACTTC.

V is TRBV4-1 and J is TRBJ1-2; D ambiguous. Germline-derived CDR1 and CDR2 are MGHRA and YSYEKL. Trimming pared 0 bases from V and 4 bases from J, leaving 6 bases between. The CDR3 loop spans 13 amino acids. The CDR3 here is CASSQDRSYGYTF. The CDR3 nucleotides are TGCGCCAGCAGCCAAGATCGAAGCTATGGCTACACCTTC.